These 31 T cell receptor beta chains originate from one sample sequenced in a study of T cells in Graves' hyperthyroidism and ophthalmopathy. Authors of the study amplified TCR beta CDR3 regions from RNA transcripts. An initial round of RT-PCR targeting the TCR CDR3 relied on the HTBI primer set. Each CDR3 protein is one row after TCRdb ran MiXCR on the multiplex PCR reads. The top ten hold about 14% of the sample, which has 300,000 to 350,000 distinct CDR3 sequences, roughly 18% seen once. Sequencing input: blood. The receptors here all came from a woman in her forties with Graves' ophthalmopathy.

This clonotype was detected ten times or more. This chain links TRBV28 with TRBJ2-7; possible D gene TRBD2, 6 bases. V gave up 2 bases and J gave up 4 bases, with 12 bases separating them. Germline V gene lookup returns CDR1 MDHEN and CDR2 SYDVKM. The CDR3 extends over 14 amino acids. The CDR3, as DNA: TGTGCCAGCAGTTTAGCGGGATGGGTTTACGAGCAGTACTTC. Translating gives CASSLAGWVYEQYF.

This clonotype was counted ten times or more. V is TRBV7-2 and J is TRBJ1-2; D might be TRBD1 (6 bases). The CDR3 runs to 13 residues. Trimming took off 3 bases at V and 8 bases at J, with 13 bases between the two ends. Germline V lookup: CDR1 SGHTA, CDR2 FQGNSA. CDR3: CASSLDSLRGYTF. In nucleotides, the CDR3 is TGTGCCAGCAGCTTGGACAGCCTCAGGGGCTACACCTTC.

In this sample, this clonotype turned up many times. This chain joins TRBV7-3 and TRBJ2-7; the D gene is possibly TRBD2 (5 bases). The ends were cut back, 5 bases at V and 3 bases at J, with 14 bases in the middle. The CDR3 is 14 amino acids. Germline V gives CDR1 SGHTA, CDR2 FQGTGA. The CDR3 loop reads CASSPDQTSYEQYF. The DNA of the CDR3 is TGTGCCAGCAGCCCGGACCAAACTAGCTACGAGCAGTACTTC.

There are many counts of this clonotype. This rearrangement joins TRBV5-6 to TRBJ1-2; D not resolved. The length of the CDR3 is 14 residues. CDR1 is SGHDT, CDR2 YYEEEE, per germline. Trimming stripped 2 bases from V and 4 bases from J, with 12 bases between. The CDR3 loop is CASSFSQRSYGYTF. The CDR3 DNA sequence: TGTGCCAGCAGCTTTTCACAGCGAAGCTATGGCTACACCTTC. The variable domain in full, with the rest retrieved from reference TRBV5-6 and TRBJ1-2, is DAGVTQSPTHLIKTRGQQVTLRCSPKSGHDTVSWYQQALGQGPQFIFQYYEEEERQRGNFPDRFSGHQFPNYSSELNVNALLLGDSALYLCASSFSQRSYGYTFGSGTRLTVV.

V is TRBV30 and J is TRBJ1-2; D ambiguous. This CDR3 has 12 amino acids. The germline gives CDR1 GTSNPN, CDR2 SVGIG (reference sequence). Trimming took 2 bases from V and 3 from J, leaving 7 bases between them. This CDR3 reads CAWSMGDYGYTF. The CDR3 DNA is TGTGCCTGGAGTATGGGTGACTATGGCTACACCTTC.

The sample holds a few counts of this clonotype. This may be a read error, as it is one base from a much larger clone. This CDR3 reads CASSDYVEGFDYGYTF. CDR3 coding DNA: TGTGCCAGCAGTGACTACGTCGAGGGGTTCGACTATGGCTACACCTTC. The V gene is TRBV6-4, the J gene TRBJ1-2, with D tentatively TRBD1 (5 bases). CDR1 and CDR2 from the germline V gene are MRHNA and SNTAGT. There are 16 residues in the CDR3. The V end lost 1 base, the J end lost 3 bases, and 15 bases lay between the germline ends.

This clonotype was counted ten times or more. The chain is built from TRBV19 and TRBJ2-2; the match to TRBD2 covers 11 bases. With 9 bases clipped from V and 6 bases from J, the junction kept 9 bases outside the gene matches. Germline V lookup: CDR1 LNHDA, CDR2 SQIVND (reference sequence). CDR3 length: 15 residues. The CDR3 nucleotides read TGTGCCAGCACTCCGATTAGCGGGAGGGCCGGGGAGCTGTTTTTT. This translates into CASTPISGRAGELFF. Full variable domain (rest looked up from reference TRBV19 and TRBJ2-2): DGGITQSPKYLFRKEGQNVTLSCEQNLNHDAMYWYRQDPGQGLRLIYYSQIVNDFQKGDIAEGYSVSREKKESFPLTVTSAQKNPTAFYLCASTPISGRAGELFFGEGSRLTVL.

A single count supports this clonotype. The gene calls are TRBV6-4 and TRBJ2-2; D not resolved. Germline V lookup: CDR1 MRHNA, CDR2 SNTAGT. Trimming shortened V by 7 bases and J by 4 bases, and 13 bases separated the two germline ends. This CDR3 spans 14 amino acids. CDR3 sequence reads: CASTASPGTGELFF. The DNA of the CDR3 is TGTGCCAGCACAGCGTCCCCCGGCACCGGGGAGCTGTTTTTT.

Regarding this clonotype: One end of the junction fails to match germline, which may point to a read error. The chain links TRBV19 to TRBJ1-5; 7 bases match TRBD1. The CDR3 totals 17 residues. In germline, CDR1 is LNHDA, CDR2 SQIVND (reference sequence). CDR3 sequence reads: CASSIQGVINSNQLQHF. The CDR3 region has the DNA TGTGCCAGTAGTATTCAGGGGGTCATCAATAGCAATCAGCTCCAGCATTTT.

The CDR3 region has the DNA TGCAGTGTCCCGCCCTCCGATTCCTACGAGCAGTACTTC. Translating gives CSVPPSDSYEQYF. This chain uses TRBV20-1 with TRBJ2-7, with unresolved D. V was cut by 7 bases and J by 1 base, with 14 bases left in between. Germline CDR1 is DFQATT and CDR2 is SNEGSKA (reference sequence). The length of the CDR3 is 13 residues.

This clonotype was detected many times. This chain connects TRBV28 to TRBJ2-5, with 10 positions matching TRBD2. The V gene's germline CDR1 is MDHEN and CDR2 SYDVKM. This CDR3 spans 18 amino acids. V was pared by 5 bases and J by 1 base, with 13 bases of the junction left unmatched. This chain's CDR3 is CASSPAGYSGRSQETQYF. CDR3 DNA: TGTGCCAGCAGTCCGGCCGGATATAGCGGGAGGTCCCAAGAGACCCAGTACTTC.

This clonotype was picked up many times. V is TRBV6-5 and J is TRBJ1-1, with 7 bases fitting TRBD1. Germline CDR1 reads MNHEY; CDR2 reads SVGAGI. Trimming removed 2 bases from V and 3 bases from J; junction bases left unmatched: 6. The CDR3 covers 15 residues. CDR3 nucleotide sequence: TGTGCCAGCAGTTACGTAGGGGGCCGGGACACTGAAGCTTTCTTT. Its translation: CASSYVGGRDTEAFF.

This clonotype came up many times. The chain carries TRBV28 and TRBJ2-7; D tentatively fits TRBD1 or TRBD2 (5 bases each). Trimming stripped 6 bases from V and 0 bases from J, with 15 bases between. Germline V gene sequence: CDR1 MDHEN, CDR2 SYDVKM. This CDR3 is built from 15 residues. CDR3 loop: CASRQPGPFSYEQYF. CDR3 nucleotides: TGTGCCAGCAGACAACCGGGACCCTTCTCCTACGAGCAGTACTTC.

This clonotype has a count of ten or more. The rearrangement links TRBV7-8 to TRBJ2-2, with TRBD2 identical over 9 bases. This CDR3 contains 17 residues. V trimming: 2 bases; J trimming: 5 bases; junction bases outside the gene matches: 9. The germline V gene has CDR1 SGHVS and CDR2 FQNEAQ. Here the CDR3 reads CASSLTGTSRITGELFF. CDR3 DNA: TGTGCCAGCAGCTTAACTGGGACTAGCCGTATTACCGGGGAGCTGTTTTTT. The full variable domain, in which reference TRBV7-8 and TRBJ2-2 provide the parts outside the CDR3, is GAGVSQSPRYKVAKRGQDVALRCDPISGHVSLFWYQQALGQGPEFLTYFQNEAQLDKSGLPSDRFFAERPEGSVSTLKIQRTQQEDSAVYLCASSLTGTSRITGELFFGEGSRLTVL.

This clonotype was seen many times. The chain is built from TRBV12-5 and TRBJ2-5, with D possibly TRBD1 on 6 matching bases. Between the trimmed V and J ends, which lost 2 bases and 2 bases, there was a span of 12 bases. Germline lookup yields CDR1 LGHNT and CDR2 FRNRAP. The CDR3 covers 15 residues. The DNA of the CDR3 is TGTGCTAGTGGTTTGTGGCAGGGGACGCAAGAGACCCAGTACTTC. Residues: CASGLWQGTQETQYF.

This clonotype was picked up many times. The chain has TRBV2 and TRBJ2-4; 9 bases are a match to TRBD1. V trimming: 7 bases; J trimming: 7 bases; junction bases outside the gene matches: 5. From germline, CDR1 is SNHLY and CDR2 FYNNEI. The length of the CDR3 is 13 residues. The DNA for the CDR3 is TGTGCCAGCACCCTGGACAGGGGCAACATTCAGTACTTC. Translating gives CASTLDRGNIQYF.

This clonotype has a count of ten or more. The gene calls are TRBV5-1 and TRBJ1-1; no reliable D call. The CDR3 is made up of 13 amino acids. Trimming cost V 7 bases and J 0 bases, with 10 bases left between them. The germline gives CDR1 SGHRS, CDR2 YFSETQ. The chain's CDR3 is CASSAWMNTEAFF. DNA for the CDR3: TGCGCCAGCTCAGCTTGGATGAACACTGAAGCTTTCTTT.

This clonotype has only a few counts. This could be a read error, since a much larger clone is one nucleotide away. This sequence joins TRBV5-4 and TRBJ1-2, with D uncertain. CDR1 and CDR2 (germline): SGHNT, YYREEE (reference sequence). The V gene lost 6 bases and the J gene lost 0 bases, with 9 bases spanning the gap. The CDR3 consists of 13 residues. CDR3: CASKPNTNYGYTF. CDR3 nucleotide sequence: TGTGCCAGCAAGCCTAACACTAACTATGGCTACACCTTC. The full variable domain, its missing parts supplied by reference TRBV5-4 and TRBJ1-2, is ETGVTQSPTHLIKTRGQQVTLRCSSQSGHNTVSWYQQALGQGPQFIFQYYREEENGRGNFPPRFSGLQFPNYSSELNVNALELDDSALYLCASKPNTNYGYTFGSGTRLTVV.

There are many counts of this clonotype. V is TRBV10-3 and J is TRBJ1-1; unclear D gene. Germline loops: CDR1 ENHRY, CDR2 SYGVKD. Trimming cost V 0 bases and J 4 bases, with 9 bases left between them. The CDR3 length is 14 residues. Here the CDR3 DNA reads TGTGCCATCAGTGAGTCGAAAGGGCTCACTGAAGCTTTCTTT. It translates to CAISESKGLTEAFF.

In this sample, this clonotype turned up many times. The chain recombines TRBV12-3 or TRBV12-4 with TRBJ1-5; 8 nucleotides agree with TRBD1. Germline trimming cut 6 bases from V and 4 bases from J; bases unmatched to any gene: 5. The CDR3 covers 14 residues. DNA of the CDR3: TGTGCCAGCAGGCCCACAGGGGGTAATCAGCCCCAGCATTTT. As protein: CASRPTGGNQPQHF.

This clonotype was seen ten or more times. This sequence joins TRBV29-1 and TRBJ1-5; maybe TRBD1 (6 bases). CDR3 length: 12 residues. Germline loops: CDR1 SQVTM, CDR2 ANQGSEA. V was pared by 6 bases and J by 2 bases, with 8 bases between. In DNA, the CDR3 is TGCAGCGTGGCAGGGGGCAATCAGCCCCAGCATTTT. It specifies CSVAGGNQPQHF.

Comment on this clonotype: A read error may produce the germline difference seen at one junction end. The V call is TRBV6-1, the J call TRBJ1-1; 7 nucleotides align to TRBD1. The CDR3 covers 15 residues. Germline loops: CDR1 MNHNS, CDR2 SASEGT. As DNA, the CDR3 is TGTGGCAGCAGTGAGATGAGACAGGGTTACCCTGAAGCTTTCTTT. It is translated as CGSSEMRQGYPEAFF.

This clonotype has a count of ten or more. The chain employs TRBV28 and TRBJ1-5; D not certain. The CDR3 runs to 13 residues. Trimming took 6 bases from V and 8 from J, leaving 14 bases between them. CDR1 MDHEN and CDR2 SYDVKM come from the germline V gene. CDR3 coding DNA: TGTGCCAGCAGCCAGTCCAGATACGAGCCCCAGCATTTT. This encodes CASSQSRYEPQHF.

The gene calls are TRBV6-2 or TRBV6-3 and TRBJ1-2; TRBD1 is a possible D gene (6 bases). Trimming shortened V by 5 bases and J by 2 bases, and 12 bases separated the two germline ends. The germline gives CDR1 MNHEY, CDR2 SVGEGT. There are 14 residues in the CDR3. The DNA for the CDR3 is TGTGCCAGCAGTCGACCAGACAGGAACTATGGCTACACCTTC. Translating gives CASSRPDRNYGYTF.

This clonotype came up a few times. The chain has TRBV28 and TRBJ2-7, with 8 bases identical to TRBD2. The CDR3 covers 15 residues. Germline assignment: CDR1 MDHEN and CDR2 SYDVKM. Unmatched junction bases numbered 9, after V lost 7 bases and J lost 1 base. CDR3 in DNA: TGTGCCAGCATGTCCGGGAGGGATCTATCCTACGAGCAGTACTTC. Amino acids: CASMSGRDLSYEQYF.

This clonotype was seen repeatedly, ten times or more. J is TRBJ2-5 and V is TRBV29-1, with unresolved D. The CDR3 length is 15 residues. Looked up from germline, CDR1 is SQVTM and CDR2 is ANQGSEA. Trimming removed 4 bases from V and 5 bases from J, with 20 bases in between. Here the CDR3 reads CSVAHGLRYGETQYF. The CDR3 DNA reads TGCAGCGTTGCCCACGGGCTACGATATGGGGAGACCCAGTACTTC.

This clonotype was observed at least ten times. The gene calls are TRBV28 and TRBJ2-7, with TRBD1 identical over 8 bases. CDR1 is MDHEN, CDR2 SYDVKM, per germline. The length of the CDR3 is 16 residues. J was trimmed by 2 bases and V by 3 bases; bases with no gene match: 9. The DNA for the CDR3 is TGTGCCAGCAGTTTTTCGGGACAGGCTAAACCCTACGAGCAGTACTTC. Residues: CASSFSGQAKPYEQYF.

This clonotype was seen a handful of times. This rearrangement joins TRBV11-2 to TRBJ2-1, with no clear D. The CDR3 is made up of 14 amino acids. The V gene's germline CDR1 is SGHAT and CDR2 FQNNGV. The V gene lost 4 bases and the J gene lost 9 bases, with 16 bases spanning the gap. The CDR3 here is CASSSSVLVTEQFF. The CDR3 region has the DNA TGTGCCAGCAGCTCATCCGTCCTAGTGACTGAGCAGTTCTTC.

This clonotype was observed many times. A much larger clone differs by one base, so this may be a read error. The rearrangement uses TRBV5-5 and TRBJ1-2; 7 positions agree with TRBD1. The CDR3 runs to 13 residues. From germline, CDR1 is SGHKS and CDR2 YYEKEE (reference sequence). The CDR3 DNA sequence: TGTGCCGGCAGCTTGGAGACAGGGAGCGGCTACACCTTC. It specifies CAGSLETGSGYTF. The full variable domain, its missing parts supplied by reference TRBV5-5 and TRBJ1-2, is DAGVTQSPTHLIKTRGQQVTLRCSPISGHKSVSWYQQVLGQGPQFIFQYYEKEERGRGNFPDRFSARQFPNYSSELNVNALLLGDSALYLCAGSLETGSGYTFGSGTRLTVV.

There are many counts of this clonotype. CDR3 loop: CASSFLSTDTQYF. CDR3 in DNA: TGTGCCAGCAGTTTTCTCAGCACAGATACGCAGTATTTT. This chain links TRBV12-3 or TRBV12-4 with TRBJ2-3, with D unresolved. This CDR3 has 13 residues. Trimming cost V 3 bases and J 0 bases, with 4 bases left between them.

Many counts were recorded for this clonotype. The chain uses TRBV10-3 and TRBJ2-2, with TRBD1 as a possible D gene (6 bases). The ends were cut back, 6 bases at V and 2 bases at J, with 13 bases in the middle. This CDR3 spans 15 amino acids. Looked up from germline, CDR1 is ENHRY and CDR2 is SYGVKD. The CDR3 DNA follows: TGTGCCATCAGCCCCCGGACAGCCAACACCGGGGAGCTGTTTTTT. This gives the protein CAISPRTANTGELFF.